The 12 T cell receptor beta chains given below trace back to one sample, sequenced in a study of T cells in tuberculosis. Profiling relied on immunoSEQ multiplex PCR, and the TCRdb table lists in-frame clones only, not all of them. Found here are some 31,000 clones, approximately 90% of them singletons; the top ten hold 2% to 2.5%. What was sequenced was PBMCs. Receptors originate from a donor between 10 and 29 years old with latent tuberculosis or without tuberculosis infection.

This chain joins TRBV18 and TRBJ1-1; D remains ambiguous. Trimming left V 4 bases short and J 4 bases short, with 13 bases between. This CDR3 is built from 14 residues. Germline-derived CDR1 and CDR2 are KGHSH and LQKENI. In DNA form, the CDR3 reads TGTGCCAGCTCACTTTCCCCGGGAGGCACTGAAGCTTTCTTT. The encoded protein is CASSLSPGGTEAFF.

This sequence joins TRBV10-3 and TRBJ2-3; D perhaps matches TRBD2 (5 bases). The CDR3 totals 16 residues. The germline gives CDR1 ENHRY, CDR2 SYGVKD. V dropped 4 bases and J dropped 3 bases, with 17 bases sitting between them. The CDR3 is CAISVGSRVRTDTQYF. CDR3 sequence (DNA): TGTGCCATCAGTGTTGGGTCGAGGGTGAGGACAGATACGCAGTATTTT.

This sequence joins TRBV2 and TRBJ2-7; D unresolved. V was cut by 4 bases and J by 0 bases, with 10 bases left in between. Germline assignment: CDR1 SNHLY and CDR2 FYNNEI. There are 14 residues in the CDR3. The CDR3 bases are TGTGCCAGCAGTGGAACGTTGAGCTCCTACGAGCAGTACTTC. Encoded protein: CASSGTLSSYEQYF.

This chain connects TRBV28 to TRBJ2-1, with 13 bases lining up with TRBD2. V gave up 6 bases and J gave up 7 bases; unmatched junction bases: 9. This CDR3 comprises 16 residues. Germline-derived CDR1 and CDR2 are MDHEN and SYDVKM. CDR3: CASSITSGGARNEQFF. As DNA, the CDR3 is TGTGCCAGCAGCATTACTAGCGGGGGGGCACGGAATGAGCAGTTCTTC.

The DNA of the CDR3 is TGTGCCATCAGTCCCTTACAGGAAAGCTCTGGAAACACCATATATTTT. Protein: CAISPLQESSGNTIYF. The chain joins TRBV10-3 to TRBJ1-3, with D possibly TRBD1 on 5 matching bases. Deletions cut 5 bases from V and 0 bases from J, with 14 bases between. The CDR3 covers 16 residues. Germline CDR1 reads ENHRY; CDR2 reads SYGVKD.

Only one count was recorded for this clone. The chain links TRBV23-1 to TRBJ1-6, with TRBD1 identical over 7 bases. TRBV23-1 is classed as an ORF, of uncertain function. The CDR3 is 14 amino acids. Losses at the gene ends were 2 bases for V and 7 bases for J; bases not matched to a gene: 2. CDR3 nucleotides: TGCGCCAGCAGTCAAACAGGGGTGAATTCACCCCTCCACTTT. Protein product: CASSQTGVNSPLHF.

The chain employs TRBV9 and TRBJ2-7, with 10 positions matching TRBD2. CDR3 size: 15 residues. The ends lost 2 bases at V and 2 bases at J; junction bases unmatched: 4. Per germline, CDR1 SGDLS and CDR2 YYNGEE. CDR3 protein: CASSVGSGGTYEQYF. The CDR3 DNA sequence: TGTGCCAGCAGCGTGGGTAGCGGGGGGACCTACGAGCAGTACTTC.

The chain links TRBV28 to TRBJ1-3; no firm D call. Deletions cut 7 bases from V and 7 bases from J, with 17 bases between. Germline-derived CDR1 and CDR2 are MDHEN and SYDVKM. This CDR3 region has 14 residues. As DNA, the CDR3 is TGTGCCAGCAATCGTCATTCAAAGAGGAACACCATATATTTT. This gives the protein CASNRHSKRNTIYF. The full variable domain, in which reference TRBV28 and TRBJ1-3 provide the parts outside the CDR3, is DVKVTQSSRYLVKRTGEKVFLECVQDMDHENMFWYRQDPGLGLRLIYFSYDVKMKEKGDIPEGYSVSREKKERFSLILESASTNQTSMYLCASNRHSKRNTIYFGEGSWLTVV.

The DNA of the CDR3 is TGTGCCAGCAGCTTAGACGGATTGAGGAGCTCTGGAAACACCATATATTTT. This sequence encodes CASSLDGLRSSGNTIYF. This chain connects TRBV7-6 to TRBJ1-3; D ambiguous. V lost 1 base and J lost 0, with 13 bases in between. This CDR3 is built from 17 residues. Germline lookup yields CDR1 SGHVS and CDR2 FNYEAQ.

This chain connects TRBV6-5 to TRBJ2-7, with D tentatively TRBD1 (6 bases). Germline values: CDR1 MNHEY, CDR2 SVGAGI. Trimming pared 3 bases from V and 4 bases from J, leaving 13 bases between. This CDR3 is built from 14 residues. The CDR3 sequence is CASSYRGWLYEQYF. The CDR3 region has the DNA TGTGCCAGCAGTTATAGGGGGTGGTTGTACGAGCAGTACTTC.

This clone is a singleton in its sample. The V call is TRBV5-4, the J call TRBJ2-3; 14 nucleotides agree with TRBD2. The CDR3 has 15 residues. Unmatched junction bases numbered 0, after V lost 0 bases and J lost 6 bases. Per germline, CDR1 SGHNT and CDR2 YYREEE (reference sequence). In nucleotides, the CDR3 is TGTGCCAGCAGCTTGGGACTAGCGGGAGGGGATACGCAGTATTTT. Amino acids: CASSLGLAGGDTQYF.

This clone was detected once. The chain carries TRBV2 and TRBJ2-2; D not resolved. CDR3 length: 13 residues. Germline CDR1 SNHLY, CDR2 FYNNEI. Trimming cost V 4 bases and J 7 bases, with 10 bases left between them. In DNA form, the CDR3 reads TGTGCCAGCAGTGGGTCCGGAGACGGGGAGCTGTTTTTT. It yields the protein CASSGSGDGELFF.